This T cell receptor beta chain was found in a study of early T cells in non-severe SARS-CoV-2 infection. Study overall: From unsorted whole blood, bulk RNA was sequenced, and the chains remained unpaired.

Overall study findings and caveats: Private and CD4 specificities were missed by VDJdb matching, which favored anti-spike CD8 responses.

CDR1 and CDR2 from the germline V gene are SQVTM and ANQGSEA. The length of the CDR3 is 14 residues. With 6 bases removed from V and 0 bases from J, the gap between germline ends came to 13 bases. With regard to this clonotype: The antigen remains unidentified.

Tagging with unique molecular identifiers was applied to individual cDNA molecules. Via MiXCR, TCRdb re-called the 5' RACE reads, giving one row per CDR3 protein. The sample consists of roughly 50,000 distinct CDR3 sequences, approximately 9.4% of them appearing once. The sequencing sample was made of whole blood. The receptor was isolated from an adult who was a healthcare worker with PCR-confirmed SARS-CoV-2 infection or an uninfected control (not recorded which). The chain combines TRBV29-1 with TRBJ2-3; the D is unclear. The CDR3 loop is CSVQQTASTDTQYF. The CDR3 DNA sequence: TGCAGCGTCCAACAGACTGCTAGCACAGATACGCAGTATTTT.